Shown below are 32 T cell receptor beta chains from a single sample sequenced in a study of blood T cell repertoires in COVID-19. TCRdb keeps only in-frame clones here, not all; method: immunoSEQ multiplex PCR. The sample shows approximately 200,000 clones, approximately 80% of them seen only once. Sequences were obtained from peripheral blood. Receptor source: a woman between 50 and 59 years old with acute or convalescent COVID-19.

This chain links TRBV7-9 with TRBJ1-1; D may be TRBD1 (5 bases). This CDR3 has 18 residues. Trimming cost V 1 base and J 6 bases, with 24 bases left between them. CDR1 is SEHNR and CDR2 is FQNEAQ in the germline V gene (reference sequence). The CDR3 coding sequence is TGTGCCAGCAGCTTAGAGGCTTTTTCCGGGGCCGGCGGGGCTGAAGCTTTCTTT. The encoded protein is CASSLEAFSGAGGAEAFF. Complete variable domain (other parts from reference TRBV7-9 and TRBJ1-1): DTGVSQNPRHKITKRGQNVTFRCDPISEHNRLYWYRQTLGQGPEFLTYFQNEAQLEKSRLLSDRFSAERPKGSFSTLEIQRTEQGDSAMYLCASSLEAFSGAGGAEAFFGQGTRLTVV.

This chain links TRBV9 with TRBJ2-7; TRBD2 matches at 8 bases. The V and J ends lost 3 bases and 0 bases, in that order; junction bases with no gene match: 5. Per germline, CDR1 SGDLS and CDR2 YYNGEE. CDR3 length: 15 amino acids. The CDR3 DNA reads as TGTGCCAGCAGCGCTATAGCGGGACCCTCCTACGAGCAGTACTTC. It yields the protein CASSAIAGPSYEQYF.

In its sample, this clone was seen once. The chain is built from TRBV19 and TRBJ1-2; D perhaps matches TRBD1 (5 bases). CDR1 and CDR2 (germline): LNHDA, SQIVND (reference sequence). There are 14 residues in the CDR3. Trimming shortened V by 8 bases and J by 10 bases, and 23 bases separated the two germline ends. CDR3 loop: CASQRSRDFYDYTF. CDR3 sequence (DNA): TGTGCCAGTCAAAGAAGCCGGGACTTTTACGACTACACCTTC.

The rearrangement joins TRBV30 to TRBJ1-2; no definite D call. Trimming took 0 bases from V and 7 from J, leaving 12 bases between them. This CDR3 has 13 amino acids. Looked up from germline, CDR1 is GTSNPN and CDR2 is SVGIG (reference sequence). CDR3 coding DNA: TGTGCCTGGAGTGTACGGGGTAGCTTTGGCTACACCTTC. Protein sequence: CAWSVRGSFGYTF.

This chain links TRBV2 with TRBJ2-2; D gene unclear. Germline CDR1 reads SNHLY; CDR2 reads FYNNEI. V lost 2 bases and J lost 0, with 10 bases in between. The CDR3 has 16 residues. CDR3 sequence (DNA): TGTGCCAGCAGTGAAAGGTCAGGCGCGAACACCGGGGAGCTGTTTTTT. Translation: CASSERSGANTGELFF.

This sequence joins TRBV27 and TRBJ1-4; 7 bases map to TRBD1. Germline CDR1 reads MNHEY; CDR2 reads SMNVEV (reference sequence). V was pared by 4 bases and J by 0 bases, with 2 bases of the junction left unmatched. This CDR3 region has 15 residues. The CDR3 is CASSWDSSTNEKLFF. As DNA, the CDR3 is TGTGCCAGCAGTTGGGACAGTTCAACTAATGAAAAACTGTTTTTT.

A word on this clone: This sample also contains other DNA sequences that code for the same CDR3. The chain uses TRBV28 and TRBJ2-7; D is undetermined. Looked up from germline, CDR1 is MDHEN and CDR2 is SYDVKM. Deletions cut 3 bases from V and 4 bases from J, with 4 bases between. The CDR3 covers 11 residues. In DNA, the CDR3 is TGTGCCAGCAGTTTTCGGTACGAGCAGTACTTC. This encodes CASSFRYEQYF. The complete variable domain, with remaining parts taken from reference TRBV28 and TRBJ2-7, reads DVKVTQSSRYLVKRTGEKVFLECVQDMDHENMFWYRQDPGLGLRLIYFSYDVKMKEKGDIPEGYSVSREKKERFSLILESASTNQTSMYLCASSFRYEQYFGPGTRLTVT.

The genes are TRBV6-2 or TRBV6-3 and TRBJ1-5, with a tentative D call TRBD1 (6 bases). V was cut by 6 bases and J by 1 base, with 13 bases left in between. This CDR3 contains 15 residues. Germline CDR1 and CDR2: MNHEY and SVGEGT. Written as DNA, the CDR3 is TGTGCCAGCAGCCTAGGGGGGGGGAGCAATCAGCCCCAGCATTTT. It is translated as CASSLGGGSNQPQHF.

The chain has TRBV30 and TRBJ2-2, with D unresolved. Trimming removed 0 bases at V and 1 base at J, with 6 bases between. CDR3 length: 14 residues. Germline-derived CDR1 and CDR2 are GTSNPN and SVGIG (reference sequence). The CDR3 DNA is TGTGCCTGGAGTGTACAAGTGAACACCGGGGAGCTGTTTTTT. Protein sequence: CAWSVQVNTGELFF.

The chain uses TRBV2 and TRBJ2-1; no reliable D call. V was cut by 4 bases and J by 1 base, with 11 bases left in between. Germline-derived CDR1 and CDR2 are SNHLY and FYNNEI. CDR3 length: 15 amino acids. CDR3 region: CASSGGGVSYNEQFF. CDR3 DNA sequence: TGTGCCAGCAGTGGAGGCGGCGTTTCCTACAATGAGCAGTTCTTC. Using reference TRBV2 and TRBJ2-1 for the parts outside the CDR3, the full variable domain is EPEVTQTPSHQVTQMGQEVILRCVPISNHLYFYWYRQILGQKVEFLVSFYNNEISEKSEIFDDQFSVERPDGSNFTLKIRSTKLEDSAMYFCASSGGGVSYNEQFFGPGTRLTVL.

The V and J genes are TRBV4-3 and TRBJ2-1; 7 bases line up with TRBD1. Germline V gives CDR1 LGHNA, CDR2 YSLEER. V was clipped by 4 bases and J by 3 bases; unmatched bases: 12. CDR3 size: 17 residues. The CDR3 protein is CASSLGTEPTNYNEQFF. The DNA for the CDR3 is TGCGCCAGCAGCCTCGGGACAGAGCCAACCAACTACAATGAGCAGTTCTTC.

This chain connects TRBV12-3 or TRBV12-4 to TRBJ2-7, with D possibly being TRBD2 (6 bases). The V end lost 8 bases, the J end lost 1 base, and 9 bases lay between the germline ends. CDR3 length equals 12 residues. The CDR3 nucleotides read TGTGCCAGCGGGGGGACTTCCTACGAGCAGTACTTC. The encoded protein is CASGGTSYEQYF.

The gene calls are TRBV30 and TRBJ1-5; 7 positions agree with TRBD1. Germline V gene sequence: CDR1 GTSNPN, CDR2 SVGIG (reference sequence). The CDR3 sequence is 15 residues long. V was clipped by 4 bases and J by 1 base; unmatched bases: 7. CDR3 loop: CAWTRTGGSNQPQHF. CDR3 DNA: TGTGCCTGGACTAGGACAGGCGGGAGCAATCAGCCCCAGCATTTT.

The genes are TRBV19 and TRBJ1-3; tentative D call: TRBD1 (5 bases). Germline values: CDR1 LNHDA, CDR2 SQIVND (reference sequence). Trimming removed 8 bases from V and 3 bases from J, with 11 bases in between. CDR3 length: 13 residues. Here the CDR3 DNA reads TGTGCCAGTGAAACAGGTTTTGGAAACACCATATATTTT. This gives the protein CASETGFGNTIYF.

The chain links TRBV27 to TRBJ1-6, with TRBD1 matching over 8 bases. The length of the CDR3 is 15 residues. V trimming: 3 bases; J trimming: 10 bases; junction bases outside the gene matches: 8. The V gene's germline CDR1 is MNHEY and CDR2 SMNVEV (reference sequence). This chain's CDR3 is CASSLMRTGYSPLHF. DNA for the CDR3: TGTGCCAGCAGTTTGATGCGGACAGGGTACTCACCCCTCCACTTT.

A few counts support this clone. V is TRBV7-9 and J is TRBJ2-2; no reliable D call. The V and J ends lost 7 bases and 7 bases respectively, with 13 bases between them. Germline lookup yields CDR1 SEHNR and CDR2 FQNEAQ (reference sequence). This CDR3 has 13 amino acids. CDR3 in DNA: TGTGCCAGCATCCCACCGAGTGGCGGGGAGCTGTTTTTT. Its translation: CASIPPSGGELFF.

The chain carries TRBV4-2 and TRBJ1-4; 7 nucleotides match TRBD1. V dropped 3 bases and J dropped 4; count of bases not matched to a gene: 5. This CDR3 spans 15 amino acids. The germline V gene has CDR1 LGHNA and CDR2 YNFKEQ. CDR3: CASSQSDRDNEKLFF. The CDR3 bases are TGTGCCAGCAGCCAGTCCGACAGGGATAATGAAAAACTGTTTTTT.

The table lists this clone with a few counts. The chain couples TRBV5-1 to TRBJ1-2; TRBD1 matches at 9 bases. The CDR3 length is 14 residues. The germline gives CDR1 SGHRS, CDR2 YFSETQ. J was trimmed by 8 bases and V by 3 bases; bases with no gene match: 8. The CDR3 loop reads CASSWATGGAGYTF. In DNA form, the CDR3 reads TGCGCCAGCAGCTGGGCCACAGGGGGCGCAGGCTACACCTTC.

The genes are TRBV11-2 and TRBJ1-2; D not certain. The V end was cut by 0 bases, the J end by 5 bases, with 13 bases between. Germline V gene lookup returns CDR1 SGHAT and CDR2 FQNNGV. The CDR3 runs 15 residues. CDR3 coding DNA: TGTGCCAGCAGCTTAGACCCCTCCGGGGATTATGGCTACACCTTC. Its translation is CASSLDPSGDYGYTF.

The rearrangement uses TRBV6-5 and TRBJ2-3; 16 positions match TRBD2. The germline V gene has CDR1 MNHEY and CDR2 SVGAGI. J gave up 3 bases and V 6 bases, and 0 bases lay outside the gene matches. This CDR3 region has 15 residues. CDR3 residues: CASRGLAGGTDTQYF. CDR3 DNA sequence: TGTGCCAGCAGGGGACTAGCGGGGGGGACAGATACGCAGTATTTT.

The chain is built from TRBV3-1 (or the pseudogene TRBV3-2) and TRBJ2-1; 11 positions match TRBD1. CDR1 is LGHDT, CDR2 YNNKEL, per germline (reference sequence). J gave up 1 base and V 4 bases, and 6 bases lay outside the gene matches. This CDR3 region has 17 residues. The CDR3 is CASSPGQGDPSYNEQFF. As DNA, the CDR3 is TGTGCCAGCAGCCCGGGACAGGGGGATCCTTCCTACAATGAGCAGTTCTTC.

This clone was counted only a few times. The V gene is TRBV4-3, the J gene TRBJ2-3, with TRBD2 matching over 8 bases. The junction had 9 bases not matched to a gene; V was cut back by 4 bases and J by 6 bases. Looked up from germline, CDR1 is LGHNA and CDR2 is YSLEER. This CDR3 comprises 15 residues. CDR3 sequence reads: CASSPQRGPRDTQYF. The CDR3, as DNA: TGCGCCAGCAGCCCCCAGCGGGGGCCCCGGGATACGCAGTATTTT.

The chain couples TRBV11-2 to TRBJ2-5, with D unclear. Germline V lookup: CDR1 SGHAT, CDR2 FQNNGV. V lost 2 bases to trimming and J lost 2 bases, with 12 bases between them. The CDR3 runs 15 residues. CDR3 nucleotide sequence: TGTGCCAGCAGCTTAAGCTACCACTCGCAAGAGACCCAGTACTTC. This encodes CASSLSYHSQETQYF.

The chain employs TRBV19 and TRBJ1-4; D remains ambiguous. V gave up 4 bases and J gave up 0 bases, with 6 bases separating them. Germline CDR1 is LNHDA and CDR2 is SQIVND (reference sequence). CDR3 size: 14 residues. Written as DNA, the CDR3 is TGTGCCAGTAGTACAATTGCAACTAATGAAAAACTGTTTTTT. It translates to CASSTIATNEKLFF.

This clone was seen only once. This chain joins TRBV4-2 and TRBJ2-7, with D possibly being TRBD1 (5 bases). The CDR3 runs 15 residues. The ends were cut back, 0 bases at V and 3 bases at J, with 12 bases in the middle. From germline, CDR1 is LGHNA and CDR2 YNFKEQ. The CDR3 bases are TGTGCCAGCAGCCAAGAACCAGGACACAACTACGAGCAGTACTTC. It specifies CASSQEPGHNYEQYF.

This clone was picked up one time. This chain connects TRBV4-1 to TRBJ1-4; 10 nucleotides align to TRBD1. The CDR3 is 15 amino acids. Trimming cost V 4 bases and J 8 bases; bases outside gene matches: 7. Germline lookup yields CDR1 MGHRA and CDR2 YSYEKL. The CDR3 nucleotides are TGCGCCAGCAGCCTACCGGGACAGGGGCTCGAAAAACTGTTTTTT. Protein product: CASSLPGQGLEKLFF.

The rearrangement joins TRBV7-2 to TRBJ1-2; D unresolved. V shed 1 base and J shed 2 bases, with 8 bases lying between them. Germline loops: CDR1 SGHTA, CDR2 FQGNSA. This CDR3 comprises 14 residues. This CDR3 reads CASSLGVRNYGYTF. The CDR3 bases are TGTGCCAGCAGCTTAGGAGTCAGGAACTATGGCTACACCTTC.

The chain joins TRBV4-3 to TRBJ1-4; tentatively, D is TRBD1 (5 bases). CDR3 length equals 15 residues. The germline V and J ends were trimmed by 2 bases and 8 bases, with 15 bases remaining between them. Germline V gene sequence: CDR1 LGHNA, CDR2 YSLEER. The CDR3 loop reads CASSQSTGSQEKLFF. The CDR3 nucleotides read TGCGCCAGCAGCCAATCTACAGGATCCCAAGAAAAACTGTTTTTT.

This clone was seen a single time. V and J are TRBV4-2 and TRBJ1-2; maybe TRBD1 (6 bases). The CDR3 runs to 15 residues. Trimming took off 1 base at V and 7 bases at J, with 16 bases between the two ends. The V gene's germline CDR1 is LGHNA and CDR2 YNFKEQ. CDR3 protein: CASSQVRGGETGYTF. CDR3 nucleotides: TGTGCCAGCAGCCAAGTGAGGGGGGGCGAAACTGGCTACACCTTC.

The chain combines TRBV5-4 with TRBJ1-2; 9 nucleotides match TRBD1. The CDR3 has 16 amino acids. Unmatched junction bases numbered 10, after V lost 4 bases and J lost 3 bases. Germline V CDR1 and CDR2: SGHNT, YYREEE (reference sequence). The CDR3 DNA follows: TGTGCCAGCAGCGTCTTCCGGGACAGGGCGGACTATGGCTACACCTTC. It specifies CASSVFRDRADYGYTF.

The DNA for the CDR3 is TGTGCCCGGAGGTACCGACAGGGCCAAGAGACCCAGTACTTC. Its protein product is CARRYRQGQETQYF. The genes are TRBV6-5 and TRBJ2-5, with TRBD1 matching over 7 bases. The CDR3 covers 14 residues. Losses at the gene ends were 11 bases for V and 1 base for J; bases not matched to a gene: 10. CDR1 MNHEY and CDR2 SVGAGI come from the germline V gene.

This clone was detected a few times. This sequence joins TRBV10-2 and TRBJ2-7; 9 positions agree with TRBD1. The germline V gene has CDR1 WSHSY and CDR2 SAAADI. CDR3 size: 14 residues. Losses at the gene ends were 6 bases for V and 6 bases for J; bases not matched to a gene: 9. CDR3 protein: CASSDRDRVTEQYF. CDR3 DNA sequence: TGCGCCAGCAGCGACCGGGACAGGGTTACCGAGCAGTACTTC.